The 7 T cell receptor beta chains below all came from one sample that was sequenced in a study of T-cell reconstitution after alpha-beta-depleted transplantation in children. Using unique molecular identifiers, the investigators prepared the TCRbeta library. One entry per CDR3 protein, called by TCRdb with MiXCR from the PCR reads. The sample contains hundreds of thousands of distinct CDR3 sequences, more than 9% of which appear only once. Material: PBMCs, obtained before TCRalphabeta/CD19-depleted stem cell transplant. The receptor set was obtained from a child aged 2 to 15 with inherited bone marrow failure, due to receive a stem cell transplant.

This clonotype was detected ten times or more. The chain carries TRBV6-1 and TRBJ1-1; D is ambiguous. This CDR3 spans 13 amino acids. V lost 3 bases, J lost 7 bases, and 12 bases lay in between. The germline CDR1 and CDR2 sequences are MNHNS and SASEGT. The CDR3 region is CASSDWTESEAFF. The CDR3 nucleotides are TGTGCCAGCAGTGATTGGACCGAGAGTGAAGCTTTCTTT.

The chain employs TRBV7-9 and TRBJ2-5; weak D call: TRBD1 (5 bases). CDR3 length: 14 amino acids. V was shortened by 1 base and J by 3 bases, with 9 bases between the two germline ends. Per the germline V gene, CDR1 is SEHNR and CDR2 is FQNEAQ (reference sequence). CDR3 amino acids: CASSLDRFEETQYF. Written as DNA, the CDR3 is TGTGCCAGCAGCTTAGACAGGTTTGAAGAGACCCAGTACTTC.

V is TRBV4-3 and J is TRBJ1-1; the match to TRBD1 covers 10 bases. Germline V CDR1 and CDR2: LGHNA, YSLEER. This CDR3 has 15 amino acids. J was trimmed by 4 bases and V by 4 bases; bases with no gene match: 6. DNA for the CDR3: TGCGCCAGCAGCCCCGGGACAGGGGTGGCCACTGAAGCTTTCTTT. Translation: CASSPGTGVATEAFF.

This clonotype came up a few times. The V gene is TRBV14, the J gene TRBJ2-7, with unresolved D. Trimming shortened V by 0 bases and J by 4 bases, and 4 bases separated the two germline ends. The germline CDR1 and CDR2 sequences are SGHDN and FVKESK. The CDR3 length is 12 residues. DNA for the CDR3: TGTGCCAGCAGCCAAGATGAGTACGAGCAGTACTTC. Protein product: CASSQDEYEQYF.

V usage is TRBV19 and J usage is TRBJ2-3; 11 bases map to TRBD2. Germline assignment: CDR1 LNHDA and CDR2 SQIVND (reference sequence). The CDR3 is made up of 16 amino acids. The J segment lost 5 bases and the V segment lost 3 bases, leaving 7 bases of the junction unmatched. CDR3 sequence: CASSILGLAGRDTQYF. CDR3 DNA: TGTGCCAGTAGTATTTTAGGACTAGCGGGTAGAGATACGCAGTATTTT. The full variable domain, with the rest looked up from reference TRBV19 and TRBJ2-3, is DGGITQSPKYLFRKEGQNVTLSCEQNLNHDAMYWYRQDPGQGLRLIYYSQIVNDFQKGDIAEGYSVSREKKESFPLTVTSAQKNPTAFYLCASSILGLAGRDTQYFGPGTRLTVL.

The chain links TRBV5-4 to TRBJ2-1; 12 bases line up with TRBD2. Trimming took 4 bases from V and 10 from J; bases not matched to a gene: 12. This CDR3 comprises 16 residues. CDR1 is SGHNT, CDR2 YYREEE, per germline (reference sequence). CDR3 region: CASSPGLAGTWEEQFF. The DNA of the CDR3 is TGTGCCAGCAGCCCTGGACTAGCGGGAACCTGGGAGGAGCAGTTCTTC.

The sample holds a few counts of this clonotype. This chain uses TRBV24-1 with TRBJ1-4; D call uncertain. CDR1 KGHDR and CDR2 SFDVKD come from the germline V gene. The CDR3 loop spans 15 amino acids. The V gene lost 3 bases and the J gene lost 7 bases, with 14 bases spanning the gap. The CDR3 reads CATSDDRVIGEKLFF. The CDR3 DNA follows: TGTGCCACCAGTGATGACCGGGTCATAGGTGAAAAACTGTTTTTT.